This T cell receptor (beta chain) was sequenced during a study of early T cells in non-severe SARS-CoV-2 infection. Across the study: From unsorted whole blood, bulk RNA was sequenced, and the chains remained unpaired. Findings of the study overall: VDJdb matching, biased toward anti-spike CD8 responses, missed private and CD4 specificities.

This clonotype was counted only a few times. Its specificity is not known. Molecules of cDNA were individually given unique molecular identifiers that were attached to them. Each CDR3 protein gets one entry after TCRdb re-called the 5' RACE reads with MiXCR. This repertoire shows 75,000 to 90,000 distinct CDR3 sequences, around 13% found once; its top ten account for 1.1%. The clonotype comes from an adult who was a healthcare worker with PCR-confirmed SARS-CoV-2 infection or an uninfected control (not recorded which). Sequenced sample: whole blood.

CDR3 region: CASSQESVRGSPLHF. Here the CDR3 DNA reads TGCGCCAGCAGCCAAGAATCGGTGAGGGGTTCACCCCTCCACTTT. V and J are TRBV4-3 and TRBJ1-6, with a tentative D call TRBD1 (5 bases). The length of the CDR3 is 15 residues. Per germline, CDR1 LGHNA and CDR2 YSLEER. V lost 0 bases, J lost 9 bases, and 12 bases lay in between.